A selection of T cell receptor beta chains follows, all from one sample in a study of T cell responses to AZD1222 COVID-19 vaccine. Clones were read by immunoSEQ multiplex PCR, and TCRdb kept only the in-frame ones, dropping some. The sample has around 150,000 clones; about 92% are singletons. The source material was peripheral blood, sampled 28 days after the second AZD1222 dose. These receptors were taken from an adult who received the AZD1222 COVID-19 vaccine. Both conserved end residues are part of each CDR3. The D gene is left open where the match is weak. Not all rows give a size; the values are once, few, many and, for expanded clones, a class.

j_call clone_size d_call v_call cdr3_length cdr3_aa cdr3_nt
TRBJ1-3 - - TRBV19 14 CASTTSGSGNTIYF TGTGCCAGTACTACATCAGGCTCTGGAAACACCATATATTTT
TRBJ1-5 - TRBD1 TRBV10-3 16 CAISDQGQAERQPQHF TGTGCCATCAGTGACCAGGGACAGGCGGAACGTCAGCCCCAGCATTTT
TRBJ2-3 - - TRBV11-3 12 CASSLGTDTQYF TGTGCCAGCAGCTTAGGCACAGATACGCAGTATTTT
TRBJ2-5 - - TRBV5-1 13 CASSFIVKETQYF TGCGCCAGCAGCTTCATCGTTAAGGAGACCCAGTACTTC
TRBJ1-1 - TRBD1 TRBV5-5 16 CASSFTGTGVNTEAFF TGTGCCAGCAGCTTCACCGGGACAGGGGTTAACACTGAAGCTTTCTTT
TRBJ2-1 - TRBD1 TRBV11-1 16 CASSLRAGTVVYEQFF TGTGCCAGCAGCTTAAGAGCCGGGACAGTCGTATATGAGCAGTTCTTC
TRBJ2-7 - TRBD1 TRBV10-1 14 CASSPGQGVYEQYF TGCGCCAGCAGTCCGGGACAGGGGGTCTACGAGCAGTACTTC
TRBJ1-2 - TRBD1 TRBV5-1 15 CASSTGQGGGYGYTF TGCGCCAGCAGCACCGGACAGGGGGGCGGCTATGGCTACACCTTC
TRBJ2-3 - TRBD2 TRBV11-2 18 CASSHTSDPHPFTDTQYF TGTGCCAGCAGCCACACTAGCGATCCACACCCTTTCACAGATACGCAGTATTTT
TRBJ1-1 once TRBD1 TRBV7-8 15 CASSSAQGVNTEAFF TGTGCCAGCAGCTCCGCACAGGGGGTGAACACTGAAGCTTTCTTT
TRBJ2-3 - - TRBV20-1 14 CSASVAFSTDTQYF TGCAGTGCTAGTGTAGCGTTTAGCACAGATACGCAGTATTTT
TRBJ2-5 - TRBD2 TRBV3-1/TRBV3-2 16 CASSRTSGGSIETQYF TGTGCCAGCAGCCGGACTAGCGGGGGGTCTATAGAGACCCAGTACTTC
TRBJ2-3 - - TRBV9 14 CASSVVSGTDTQYF TGTGCCAGCAGCGTAGTAAGCGGAACAGATACGCAGTATTTT
TRBJ1-1 - TRBD1 TRBV19 13 CASSIDWDSEAFF TGTGCCAGTAGTATAGATTGGGACAGTGAAGCTTTCTTT
TRBJ2-7 - TRBD1 TRBV5-5 15 CASSFGDRVPYEQYF TGTGCCAGCAGCTTCGGGGACAGGGTACCCTACGAGCAGTACTTC
TRBJ1-1 - - TRBV25-1 13 CASSPPGTTEAFF TGTGCCAGCAGTCCGCCGGGGACTACAGAAGCTTTCTTT
TRBJ1-3 - - TRBV29-1 14 CSVGGGGSGNTIYF TGCAGCGTTGGAGGGGGGGGCTCTGGAAACACCATATATTTT
TRBJ1-1 - TRBD1 TRBV27 17 CASSLAQGGRMNTEAFF TGTGCCAGCAGCCTGGCACAGGGGGGCCGGATGAACACTGAAGCTTTCTTT
TRBJ1-5 - TRBD1 TRBV28 14 CASSSGQGNQPQHF TGTGCCAGCAGCTCCGGACAGGGGAATCAGCCCCAGCATTTT
TRBJ2-4 - TRBD2 TRBV5-8 15 CASSSWGLDINIQYF TGTGCCAGCAGCTCGTGGGGACTAGATATAAACATTCAGTACTTC
TRBJ1-2 - - TRBV7-8 17 CASSLASFSGTRFGYTF TGTGCCAGCAGCTTAGCGAGTTTCTCCGGGACAAGATTTGGCTACACCTTC
TRBJ1-2 once - TRBV11-2 13 CASSPRGQDGYTF TGTGCCAGCAGCCCTCGGGGCCAGGATGGCTACACCTTC
TRBJ1-3 - - TRBV6-6 15 CASTPRTDSGNTIYF TGTGCCAGCACCCCTCGGACAGACTCTGGAAACACCATATATTTT
TRBJ2-7 - TRBD2 TRBV28 15 CASSLSASGNYEQYF TGTGCCAGCAGTTTATCGGCTAGCGGGAACTACGAGCAGTACTTC
TRBJ2-2 - TRBD1 TRBV28 15 CASSSGQGNTGELFF TGTGCCAGCAGTTCGGGACAGGGGAACACCGGGGAGCTGTTTTTT
TRBJ2-7 - - TRBV9 15 CASSYGTGASYEQYF TGTGCCAGCAGCTACGGCACGGGAGCCTCCTACGAGCAGTACTTC
TRBJ1-1 - TRBD1 TRBV6-5 16 CASSYEQGVRNTEAFF TGTGCCAGCAGTTACGAGCAGGGGGTGAGGAACACTGAAGCTTTCTTT
TRBJ2-5 - TRBD2 TRBV15 16 CATSRSLAGGGETQYF TGTGCCACCAGCAGATCCTTAGCGGGAGGTGGGGAGACCCAGTACTTC
TRBJ2-7 - - TRBV2 14 CASSLIGDPYEQYF TGTGCCAGCAGTTTGATCGGAGATCCCTACGAGCAGTACTTC
TRBJ1-2 - - TRBV28 13 CASAGEPNYGYTF TGTGCCAGCGCCGGAGAACCTAACTATGGCTACACCTTC
TRBJ2-2 - - TRBV18 14 CASSPSGLTGELFF TGTGCCAGCTCACCTTCGGGCCTCACCGGGGAGCTGTTTTTT
TRBJ1-6 - - TRBV2 13 CASRNSYNSPLHF TGTGCCAGCAGGAACAGTTATAATTCACCCCTCCACTTT
TRBJ2-1 - - TRBV7-2 13 CASSLELYNEQFF TGTGCCAGCAGCTTAGAGCTATACAATGAGCAGTTCTTC
TRBJ1-1 - - TRBV28 13 CASHRHENTEAFF TGTGCCAGCCACCGACACGAGAACACTGAAGCTTTCTTT
TRBJ1-6 - - TRBV28 17 CASKGPLSMDYNSPLHF TGTGCCAGCAAAGGGCCTCTATCCATGGATTATAATTCACCCCTCCACTTT
TRBJ2-7 few - TRBV12-3/TRBV12-4 12 CASGHGVDEQYF TGTGCCAGCGGACATGGGGTTGACGAGCAGTACTTC
TRBJ2-5 - - TRBV5-1 13 CASAPGPYETQYF TGCGCCAGCGCACCGGGACCCTATGAGACCCAGTACTTC
TRBJ2-1 - TRBD2 TRBV5-1 16 CASSGTRRSSYNEQFF TGCGCCAGCAGCGGGACTAGACGGTCGTCCTACAATGAGCAGTTCTTC
TRBJ2-3 - TRBD2 TRBV28 14 CASSLAGVTDTQYF TGTGCCAGCAGTTTGGCGGGAGTAACAGATACGCAGTATTTT